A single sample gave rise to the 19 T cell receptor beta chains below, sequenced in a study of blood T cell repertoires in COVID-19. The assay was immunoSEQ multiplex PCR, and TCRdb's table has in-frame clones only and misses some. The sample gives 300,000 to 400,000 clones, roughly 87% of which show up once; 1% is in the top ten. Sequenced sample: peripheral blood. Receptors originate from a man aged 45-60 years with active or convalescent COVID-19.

The DNA of the CDR3 is TGTGCCTCCAACCGGGACAGGGACTACGAGCAGTACTTC. This gives the protein CASNRDRDYEQYF. This rearrangement joins TRBV30 to TRBJ2-7; 9 nucleotides match TRBD1. From germline, CDR1 is GTSNPN and CDR2 SVGIG (reference sequence). CDR3 length: 13 amino acids. V dropped 7 bases and J dropped 3; count of bases not matched to a gene: 7.

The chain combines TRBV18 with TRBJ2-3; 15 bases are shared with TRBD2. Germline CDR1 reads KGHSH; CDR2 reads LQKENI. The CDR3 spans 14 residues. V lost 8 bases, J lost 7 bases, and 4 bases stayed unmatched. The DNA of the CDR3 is TGTGCCAGCCGGACTAGCGGGGGGGCCAATACGCAGTATTTT. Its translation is CASRTSGGANTQYF.

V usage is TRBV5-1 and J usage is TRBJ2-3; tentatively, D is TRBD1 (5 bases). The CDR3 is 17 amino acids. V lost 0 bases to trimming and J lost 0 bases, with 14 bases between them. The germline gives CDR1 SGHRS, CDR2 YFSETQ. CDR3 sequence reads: CASSLGIVGPSTDTQYF. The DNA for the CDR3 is TGCGCCAGCAGCTTGGGGATTGTGGGGCCCAGCACAGATACGCAGTATTTT. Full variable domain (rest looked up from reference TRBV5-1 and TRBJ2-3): KAGVTQTPRYLIKTRGQQVTLSCSPISGHRSVSWYQQTPGQGLQFLFEYFSETQRNKGNFPGRFSGRQFSNSRSEMNVSTLELGDSALYLCASSLGIVGPSTDTQYFGPGTRLTVL.

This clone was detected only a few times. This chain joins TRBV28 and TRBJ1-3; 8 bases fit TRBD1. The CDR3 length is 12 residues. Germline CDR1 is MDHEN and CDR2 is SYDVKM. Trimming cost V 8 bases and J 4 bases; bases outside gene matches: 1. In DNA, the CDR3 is TGTGCCAGCGACAGGGGCGGAAACACCATATATTTT. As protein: CASDRGGNTIYF.

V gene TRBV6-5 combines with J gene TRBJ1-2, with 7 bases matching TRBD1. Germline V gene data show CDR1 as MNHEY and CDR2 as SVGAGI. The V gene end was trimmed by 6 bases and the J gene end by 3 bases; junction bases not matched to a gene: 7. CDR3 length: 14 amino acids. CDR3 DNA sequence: TGTGCCAGCAGGCGCGGGACAGAGTACTATGGCTACACCTTC. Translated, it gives CASRRGTEYYGYTF.

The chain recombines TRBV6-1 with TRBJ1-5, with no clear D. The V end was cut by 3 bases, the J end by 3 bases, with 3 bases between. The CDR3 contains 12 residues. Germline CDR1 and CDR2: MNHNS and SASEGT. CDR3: CASSDINQPQHF. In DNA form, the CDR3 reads TGTGCCAGCAGTGACATCAATCAGCCCCAGCATTTT.

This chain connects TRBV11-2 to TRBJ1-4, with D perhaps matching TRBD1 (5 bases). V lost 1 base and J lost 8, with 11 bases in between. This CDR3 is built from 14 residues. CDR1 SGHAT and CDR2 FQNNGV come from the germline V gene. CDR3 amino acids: CASSLGREEEKLFF. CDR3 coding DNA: TGTGCCAGCAGCTTAGGCAGGGAGGAGGAAAAACTGTTTTTT.

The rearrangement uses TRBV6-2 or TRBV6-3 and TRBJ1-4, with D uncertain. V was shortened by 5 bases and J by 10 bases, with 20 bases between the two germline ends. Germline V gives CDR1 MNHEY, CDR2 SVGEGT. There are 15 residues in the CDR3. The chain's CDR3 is CASSQTIPRSGKLFF. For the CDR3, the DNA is TGTGCCAGCAGTCAGACGATCCCTCGGTCAGGAAAACTGTTTTTT.

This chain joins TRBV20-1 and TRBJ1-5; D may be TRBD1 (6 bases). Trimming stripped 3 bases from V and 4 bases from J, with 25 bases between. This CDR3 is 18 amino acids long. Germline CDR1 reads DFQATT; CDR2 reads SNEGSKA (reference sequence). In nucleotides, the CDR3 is TGCAGTGCTAGTCCCTCAGGGGCTCAAAGGTCTGTTAATCAGCCCCAGCATTTT. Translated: CSASPSGAQRSVNQPQHF.

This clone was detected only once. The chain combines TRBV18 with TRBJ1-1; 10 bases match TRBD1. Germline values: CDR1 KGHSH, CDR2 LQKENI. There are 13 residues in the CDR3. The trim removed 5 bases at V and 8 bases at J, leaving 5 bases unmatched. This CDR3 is CASSYGQGGEAFF. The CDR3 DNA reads TGTGCCAGCTCATATGGACAGGGGGGCGAAGCTTTCTTT.

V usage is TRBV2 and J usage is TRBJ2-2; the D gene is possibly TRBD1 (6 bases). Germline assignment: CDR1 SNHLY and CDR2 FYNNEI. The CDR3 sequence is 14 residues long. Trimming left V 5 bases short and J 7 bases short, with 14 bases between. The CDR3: CASSLDRMGGELFF. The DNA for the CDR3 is TGTGCCAGCAGTCTCGACAGGATGGGCGGGGAGCTGTTTTTT.

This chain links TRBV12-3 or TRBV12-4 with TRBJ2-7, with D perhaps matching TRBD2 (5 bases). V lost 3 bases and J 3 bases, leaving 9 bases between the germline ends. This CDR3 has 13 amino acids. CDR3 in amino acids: CASSLRVDYEQYF. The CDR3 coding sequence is TGTGCCAGCAGTTTGAGGGTGGACTACGAGCAGTACTTC.

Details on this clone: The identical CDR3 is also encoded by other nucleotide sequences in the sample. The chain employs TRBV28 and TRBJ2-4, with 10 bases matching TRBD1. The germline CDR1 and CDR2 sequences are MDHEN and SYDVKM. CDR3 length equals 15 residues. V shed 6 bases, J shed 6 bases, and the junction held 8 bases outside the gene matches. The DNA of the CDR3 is TGTGCCAGCAGCCTACCGGGACAGGGGCGAAACATTCAGTACTTC. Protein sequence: CASSLPGQGRNIQYF.

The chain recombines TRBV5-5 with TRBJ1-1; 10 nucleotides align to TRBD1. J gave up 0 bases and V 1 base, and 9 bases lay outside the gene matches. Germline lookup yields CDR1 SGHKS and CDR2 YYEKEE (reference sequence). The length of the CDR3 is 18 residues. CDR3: CASSLRPPGTGVNTEAFF. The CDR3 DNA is TGTGCCAGCAGCTTGCGGCCTCCCGGGACAGGGGTGAACACTGAAGCTTTCTTT.

The CDR3 coding sequence is TGCGCCAGCCGGGACACCGACTACGAGCAGTACTTC. This translates into CASRDTDYEQYF. The gene calls are TRBV5-1 and TRBJ2-7, with D perhaps TRBD1 (6 bases). V dropped 7 bases and J dropped 3 bases, with 11 bases sitting between them. This CDR3 comprises 12 residues. Germline-derived CDR1 and CDR2 are SGHRS and YFSETQ. Full variable domain (missing parts from reference TRBV5-1 and TRBJ2-7): KAGVTQTPRYLIKTRGQQVTLSCSPISGHRSVSWYQQTPGQGLQFLFEYFSETQRNKGNFPGRFSGRQFSNSRSEMNVSTLELGDSALYLCASRDTDYEQYFGPGTRLTVT.

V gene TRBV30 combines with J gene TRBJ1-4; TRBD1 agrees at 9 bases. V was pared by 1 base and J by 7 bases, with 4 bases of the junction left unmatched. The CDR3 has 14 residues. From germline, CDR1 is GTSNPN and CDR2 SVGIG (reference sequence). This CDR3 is CAWSDGTGTEKLFF. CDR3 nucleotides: TGTGCCTGGAGTGACGGGACAGGGACTGAAAAACTGTTTTTT.

CDR3 sequence (DNA): TGCGCCAGCAGCCAAGAGCTGGGCAGGGGCGAAAACACCATATATTTT. As protein: CASSQELGRGENTIYF. The V gene is TRBV4-3, the J gene TRBJ1-3, with a possible D match to TRBD1 (6 bases). CDR1 is LGHNA and CDR2 is YSLEER in the germline V gene. The CDR3 runs to 16 residues. Trimming removed 0 bases at V and 6 bases at J, with 15 bases between.

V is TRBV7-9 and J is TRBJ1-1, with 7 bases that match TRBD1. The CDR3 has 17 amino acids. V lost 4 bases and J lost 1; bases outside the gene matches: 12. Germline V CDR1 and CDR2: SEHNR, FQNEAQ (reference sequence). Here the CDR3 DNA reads TGTGCCAGCAGCTCTAGGACAGGCCCGATAGGGAACACTGAAGCTTTCTTT. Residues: CASSSRTGPIGNTEAFF. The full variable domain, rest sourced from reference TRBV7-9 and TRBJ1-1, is DTGVSQNPRHKITKRGQNVTFRCDPISEHNRLYWYRQTLGQGPEFLTYFQNEAQLEKSRLLSDRFSAERPKGSFSTLEIQRTEQGDSAMYLCASSSRTGPIGNTEAFFGQGTRLTVV.

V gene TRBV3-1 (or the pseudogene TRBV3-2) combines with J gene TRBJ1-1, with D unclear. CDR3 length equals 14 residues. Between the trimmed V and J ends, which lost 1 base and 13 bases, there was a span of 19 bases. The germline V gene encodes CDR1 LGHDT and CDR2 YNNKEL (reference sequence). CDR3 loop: CASSQGRSAREDFF. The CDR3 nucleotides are TGTGCCAGCAGCCAAGGAAGGTCCGCCCGGGAGGATTTCTTT.